The 8 T cell receptor beta chains given below trace back to one sample, sequenced in a study of T cell responses to AZD1222 COVID-19 vaccine. TCRdb keeps only in-frame clones here, not all; method: immunoSEQ multiplex PCR. The table has some 150,000 clones, 90% seen once. Here the sequenced sample was peripheral blood, taken 28 days after the second AZD1222 dose. The receptors were sampled from an adult who received the AZD1222 COVID-19 vaccine.

The gene calls are TRBV28 and TRBJ1-5; tentative D call: TRBD1 (5 bases). This CDR3 spans 17 amino acids. Deletions cut 2 bases from V and 7 bases from J, with 21 bases between. Germline V CDR1 and CDR2: MDHEN, SYDVKM. The CDR3, as DNA: TGTGCCAGCAGTTTACTCGGTGCGGAGGGGACCGGACAGCCCCAGCATTTT. Protein: CASSLLGAEGTGQPQHF.

This clone has a single count. The rearrangement joins TRBV6-5 to TRBJ1-2; possibly TRBD1 for D (6 bases). Trimming removed 2 bases at V and 2 bases at J, with 9 bases between. This CDR3 has 14 residues. Germline lookup yields CDR1 MNHEY and CDR2 SVGAGI. The CDR3 protein is CASSYADRNYGYTF. In DNA, the CDR3 is TGTGCCAGCAGTTACGCGGACAGAAACTATGGCTACACCTTC.

Remarks on this clone: Germline and junction disagree at one end, which may indicate a read error. The gene calls are TRBV5-1 and TRBJ2-1; 8 nucleotides line up with TRBD1. CDR1 is SGHRS, CDR2 YFSETQ, per germline. This CDR3 comprises 11 residues. This CDR3 is CASSLEGQEVF. CDR3 DNA sequence: TGCGCCAGCAGCTTGGAGGGACAGGAGGTCTTC.

The rearrangement links TRBV18 to TRBJ2-5; 10 nucleotides match TRBD1. Germline CDR1 is KGHSH and CDR2 is LQKENI. J lost 4 bases, V lost 2 bases, and 7 bases had no gene match. This CDR3 is built from 16 residues. The CDR3 region is CASSPMGQGIGETQYF. CDR3 DNA sequence: TGTGCCAGCTCACCAATGGGACAGGGGATTGGAGAGACCCAGTACTTC.

The chain is built from TRBV6-5 and TRBJ1-2; 8 bases line up with TRBD1. There are 13 residues in the CDR3. The trim removed 2 bases at V and 6 bases at J, leaving 2 bases unmatched. CDR1 and CDR2 from the germline V gene are MNHEY and SVGAGI. As DNA, the CDR3 is TGTGCCAGCAGTTACGAACAGGGGGATGGCTACACCTTC. It codes for CASSYEQGDGYTF.

The chain couples TRBV5-4 to TRBJ2-3; D call uncertain. CDR3 length: 13 amino acids. CDR1 and CDR2 (germline): SGHNT, YYREEE (reference sequence). Between the trimmed V and J ends, which lost 0 bases and 4 bases, there was a span of 6 bases. CDR3 region: CASSLDWADTQYF. DNA of the CDR3: TGTGCCAGCAGCTTGGATTGGGCAGATACGCAGTATTTT.

This chain links TRBV29-1 with TRBJ1-1; TRBD1 agrees at 10 bases. V was pared by 5 bases and J by 4 bases, with 7 bases of the junction left unmatched. The length of the CDR3 is 14 residues. Germline CDR1 and CDR2: SQVTM and ANQGSEA. The CDR3 loop is CSVWVRTGGTEAFF. CDR3 in DNA: TGCAGCGTTTGGGTCCGGACAGGGGGCACTGAAGCTTTCTTT.

This clone was observed a handful of times. The chain is built from TRBV28 and TRBJ1-2; 8 bases line up with TRBD1. CDR3 size: 17 residues. Germline V gene lookup returns CDR1 MDHEN and CDR2 SYDVKM. J gave up 5 bases and V 5 bases, and 16 bases lay outside the gene matches. The CDR3 here is CASSGPTTGALGYGYTF. In nucleotides, the CDR3 is TGTGCCAGCAGTGGTCCGACGACAGGGGCCCTAGGGTATGGCTACACCTTC.